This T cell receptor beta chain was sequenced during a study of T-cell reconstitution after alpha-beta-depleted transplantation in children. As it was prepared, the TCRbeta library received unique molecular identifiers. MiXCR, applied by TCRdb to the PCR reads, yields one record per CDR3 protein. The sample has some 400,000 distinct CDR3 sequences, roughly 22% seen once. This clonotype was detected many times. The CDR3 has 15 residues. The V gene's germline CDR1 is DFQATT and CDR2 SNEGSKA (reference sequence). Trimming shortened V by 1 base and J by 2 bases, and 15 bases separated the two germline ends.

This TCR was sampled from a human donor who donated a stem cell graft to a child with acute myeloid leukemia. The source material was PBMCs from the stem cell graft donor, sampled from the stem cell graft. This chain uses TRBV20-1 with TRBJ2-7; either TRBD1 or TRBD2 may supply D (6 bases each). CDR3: CSARGQGRPPYEQYF. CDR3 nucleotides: TGCAGTGCTAGAGGTCAGGGGAGGCCCCCCTACGAGCAGTACTTC.